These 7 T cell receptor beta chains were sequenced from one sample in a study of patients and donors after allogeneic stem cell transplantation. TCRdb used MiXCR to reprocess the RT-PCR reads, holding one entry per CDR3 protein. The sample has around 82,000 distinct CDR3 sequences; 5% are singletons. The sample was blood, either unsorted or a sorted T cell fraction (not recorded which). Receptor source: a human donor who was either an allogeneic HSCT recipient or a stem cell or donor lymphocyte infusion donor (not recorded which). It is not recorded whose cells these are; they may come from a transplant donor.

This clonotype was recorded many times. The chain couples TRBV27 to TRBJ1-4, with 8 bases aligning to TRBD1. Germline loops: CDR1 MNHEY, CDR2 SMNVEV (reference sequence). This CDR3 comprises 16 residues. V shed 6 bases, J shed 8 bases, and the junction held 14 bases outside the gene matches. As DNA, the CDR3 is TGTGCCAGCAGACCGCGTAGCTCAGGGGGCAGGGAAAAACTGTTTTTT. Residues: CASRPRSSGGREKLFF.

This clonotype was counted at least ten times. The CDR3 loop is CSAPPAGGYTF. The CDR3 nucleotides are TGCAGTGCTCCCCCCGCGGGTGGCTACACCTTC. This chain uses TRBV20-1 with TRBJ1-2, with D hard to call. Between the trimmed V and J ends, which lost 5 bases and 7 bases, there was a span of 11 bases. This CDR3 comprises 11 residues. Germline CDR1 reads DFQATT; CDR2 reads SNEGSKA (reference sequence).

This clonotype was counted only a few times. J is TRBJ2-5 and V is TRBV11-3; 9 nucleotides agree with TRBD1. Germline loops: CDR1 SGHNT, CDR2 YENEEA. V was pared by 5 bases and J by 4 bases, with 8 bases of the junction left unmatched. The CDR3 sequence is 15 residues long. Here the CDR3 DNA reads TGTGCCAGCAGCAACTGGGACAGGGCGATAGAGACCCAGTACTTC. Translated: CASSNWDRAIETQYF.

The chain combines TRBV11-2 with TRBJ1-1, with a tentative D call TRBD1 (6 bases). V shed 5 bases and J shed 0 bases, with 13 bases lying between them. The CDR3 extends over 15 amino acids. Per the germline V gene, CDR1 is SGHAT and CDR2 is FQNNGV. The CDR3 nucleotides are TGTGCCAGCAGCGTCTACAGGGATTTGAACACTGAAGCTTTCTTT. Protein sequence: CASSVYRDLNTEAFF. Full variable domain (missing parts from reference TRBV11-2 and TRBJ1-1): EAGVAQSPRYKIIEKRQSVAFWCNPISGHATLYWYQQILGQGPKLLIQFQNNGVVDDSQLPKDRFSAERLKGVDSTLKIQPAKLEDSAVYLCASSVYRDLNTEAFFGQGTRLTVV.

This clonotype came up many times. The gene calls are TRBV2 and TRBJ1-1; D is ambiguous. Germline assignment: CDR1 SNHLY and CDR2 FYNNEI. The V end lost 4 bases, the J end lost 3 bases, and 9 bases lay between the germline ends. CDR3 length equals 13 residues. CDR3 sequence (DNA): TGTGCCAGCAGTGTCCAGACCCACACTGAAGCTTTCTTT. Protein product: CASSVQTHTEAFF.

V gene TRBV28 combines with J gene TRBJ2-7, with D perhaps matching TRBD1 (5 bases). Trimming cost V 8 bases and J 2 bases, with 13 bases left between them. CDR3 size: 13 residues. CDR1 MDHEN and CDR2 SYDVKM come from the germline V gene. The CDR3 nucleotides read TGTGCCAGCTGGGCGACAGATACCTACGAGCAGTACTTC. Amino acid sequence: CASWATDTYEQYF.

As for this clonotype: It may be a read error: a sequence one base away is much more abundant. CDR3 DNA sequence: TGTGCCAGCCTTAAGGGGGACGCGAGCACTGAAGCTTTGTTT. Amino acids: CASLKGDASTEALF. V usage is TRBV6-1 and J usage is TRBJ1-1, with a possible D match to TRBD1 (6 bases). This CDR3 contains 14 residues. CDR1 is MNHNS, CDR2 SASEGT, per germline.